One sample yielded the 10 T cell receptor beta chains listed below, sequenced in a study of immune characterization of retroperitoneal liposarcoma. One entry per CDR3 protein results from TCRdb running MiXCR on the PCR reads. The sample yields around 11,000 distinct CDR3 sequences, about 30% seen once. The sequenced sample consisted of tumor tissue. These receptors originate from a male donor with retroperitoneal liposarcoma.

At least ten counts were recorded for this clonotype. The chain carries TRBV11-2 and TRBJ2-5; TRBD2 matches 8 bases. J gave up 2 bases and V 1 base, and 0 bases lay outside the gene matches. Germline loops: CDR1 SGHAT, CDR2 FQNNGV. The CDR3 spans 14 residues. The CDR3 nucleotides read TGTGCCAGCAGCTTAGCGGGAGGGCAAGAGACCCAGTACTTC. It yields the protein CASSLAGGQETQYF. Using reference TRBV11-2 and TRBJ2-5 for the parts outside the CDR3, the full variable domain is EAGVAQSPRYKIIEKRQSVAFWCNPISGHATLYWYQQILGQGPKLLIQFQNNGVVDDSQLPKDRFSAERLKGVDSTLKIQPAKLEDSAVYLCASSLAGGQETQYFGPGTRLLVL.

By sample share, this clonotype is medium-sized (0.01 to 0.1%). The rearrangement uses TRBV7-8 and TRBJ2-1, with TRBD2 identical over 8 bases. Looked up from germline, CDR1 is SGHVS and CDR2 is FQNEAQ. The CDR3 runs 15 residues. The J segment lost 0 bases and the V segment lost 5 bases, leaving 3 bases of the junction unmatched. CDR3 amino acids: CASSAGTSSYNEQFF. The DNA of the CDR3 is TGTGCCAGCAGCGCAGGGACTAGCTCCTACAATGAGCAGTTCTTC.

The chain couples TRBV6-8 to TRBJ2-2; D is possibly TRBD2 (5 bases). V gave up 0 bases and J gave up 4 bases, with 6 bases separating them. This CDR3 region has 14 residues. The germline V gene encodes CDR1 MNHGY and CDR2 SAAAGT. The DNA for the CDR3 is TGTGCCAGCAGTTACTCTCGGGGCACCGGGGAGCTGTTTTTT. Translation gives CASSYSRGTGELFF.

The chain employs TRBV4-1 and TRBJ2-7; 8 bases agree with TRBD2. V was clipped by 0 bases and J by 4 bases; unmatched bases: 8. The CDR3 sequence is 16 residues long. Germline CDR1 MGHRA, CDR2 YSYEKL. The CDR3 coding sequence is TGCGCCAGCAGCCAAGATCGGGGGGGATTCGGTTACGAGCAGTACTTC. Protein: CASSQDRGGFGYEQYF.

This clonotype was counted a few times. The chain uses TRBV6-8 and TRBJ2-3, with D possibly being TRBD2 (6 bases). V was cut by 6 bases and J by 6 bases, with 22 bases left in between. The CDR3 consists of 16 residues. The germline V gene has CDR1 MNHGY and CDR2 SAAAGT. This CDR3 is CASSRDSSISGDTQYF. CDR3 in DNA: TGTGCCAGCAGCCGGGACTCTTCGATCAGTGGCGATACGCAGTATTTT.

This clonotype was observed many times. The genes are TRBV6-1 and TRBJ2-1; the D gene is possibly TRBD2 (5 bases). The DNA end favors TRBJ2-7, so the J call may be wrong. In germline, CDR1 is MNHNS, CDR2 SASEGT. This CDR3 contains 14 residues. CDR3 DNA: TGTGCCAGCAGTGAGACTATAAGTTACAATGAGCAGTACTTC. Its protein is CASSETISYNEQYF.

This sequence joins TRBV10-1 and TRBJ2-1, with 7 bases fitting TRBD2. The CDR3 has 16 residues. Germline V gene sequence: CDR1 WNHNN, CDR2 SYGVQD (reference sequence). The J segment lost 6 bases and the V segment lost 4 bases, leaving 12 bases of the junction unmatched. CDR3 sequence: CASSAFSTGGSNEQFF. The CDR3, as DNA: TGCGCCAGCAGTGCCTTTTCGACGGGAGGTAGCAATGAGCAGTTCTTC.

By sample share, this clonotype is medium-sized. The J gene is TRBJ2-1, the V gene TRBV7-6; D gene ambiguous. In germline, CDR1 is SGHVS, CDR2 FNYEAQ. The ends were cut back, 4 bases at V and 4 bases at J, with 17 bases in the middle. The CDR3 sequence is 16 residues long. CDR3 amino acids: CASSSPTFDFYNEQFF. CDR3 DNA sequence: TGTGCCAGCAGCTCACCGACTTTCGACTTTTACAATGAGCAGTTCTTC.

The chain employs TRBV7-8 and TRBJ2-6, with TRBD1 identical over 7 bases. Germline CDR1 and CDR2: SGHVS and FQNEAQ. There are 18 residues in the CDR3. With V trimmed by 5 bases and J by 0 bases, 10 bases remained unmatched. CDR3 DNA sequence: TGTGCCAGCAGCCCGTCCGGGACAGTCTCCTCTGGGGCCAACGTCCTGACTTTC. This codes for CASSPSGTVSSGANVLTF.

The chain uses TRBV6-1 and TRBJ2-4; no clear D gene. Per the germline V gene, CDR1 is MNHNS and CDR2 is SASEGT. This CDR3 has 14 amino acids. V lost 7 bases, J lost 1 base, and 11 bases lay in between. The CDR3 region is CASMRDPAKNIQYF. The CDR3 coding sequence is TGTGCCAGCATGAGAGACCCGGCCAAAAACATTCAGTACTTC.